A single sample gave rise to the 17 T cell receptor beta chains below, sequenced in a study of cytomegalovirus exposure and HLA in healthy donors (TCRdb year 2017). The library was built by means of the immunoSEQ multiplex PCR assay. This is the immuneACCESS table as TCRdb keeps it, with only in-frame sequences that have V and J called. A part of the clones is gone; compared with another copy, unresolved V genes explain less than half, and the rest is unexplained. The sample data list roughly 100,000 clones, and roughly 85% of these were observed just once. More than 20% of the sample is in the top ten clones. Sequenced: PBMCs. The receptor source for this set is a man aged 18 to 35 in good health and CMV-seropositive.

The chain combines TRBV10-3 with TRBJ1-2; D unclear. The CDR3 is 12 residues long. CDR1 and CDR2 from the germline V gene are ENHRY and SYGVKD. Trimming stripped 6 bases from V and 2 bases from J, with 7 bases between. Written as DNA, the CDR3 is TGTGCCATCAGAGAACAGAACTATGGCTACACCTTC. The encoded protein is CAIREQNYGYTF.

This clone was counted only a few times. The genes are TRBV19 and TRBJ2-2; a weak D match, TRBD1 (6 bases). Germline V gives CDR1 LNHDA, CDR2 SQIVND (reference sequence). This CDR3 has 14 amino acids. V lost 5 bases, J lost 1 base, and 8 bases lay in between. The CDR3 DNA reads TGTGCCAGTAGTCCGGACAGGAACACCGGGGAGCTGTTTTTT. It specifies CASSPDRNTGELFF.

This chain uses TRBV5-6 with TRBJ2-6; 10 bases match TRBD1. CDR3 length: 17 residues. The germline V gene has CDR1 SGHDT and CDR2 YYEEEE. Losses at the gene ends were 4 bases for V and 0 bases for J; bases not matched to a gene: 4. The chain's CDR3 is CASSPGTGVSGANVLTF. The CDR3 DNA sequence: TGTGCCAGCAGCCCCGGGACAGGGGTCTCTGGGGCCAACGTCCTGACTTTC. Looking up the rest from reference TRBV5-6 and TRBJ2-6 gives the full variable domain: DAGVTQSPTHLIKTRGQQVTLRCSPKSGHDTVSWYQQALGQGPQFIFQYYEEEERQRGNFPDRFSGHQFPNYSSELNVNALLLGDSALYLCASSPGTGVSGANVLTFGAGSRLTVL.

This chain joins TRBV1 and TRBJ2-2; the listed D gene, TRBD2, was not tested against the DNA. TRBV1 is a pseudogene. The CDR3 has 15 residues. DNA for the CDR3: TGCACCTGCCATGTACTAGCGACAAACACCGGGGAGCTGTTTTTT. Translation: CTCHVLATNTGELFF.

The CDR3 DNA is TGTGCCAGCAGCCCCCACCCGGGGGGGACTGAAGCTTTCTTT. Translating it yields CASSPHPGGTEAFF. This chain connects TRBV11-3 to TRBJ1-1, with D maybe TRBD1 (5 bases). Trimming left V 5 bases short and J 5 bases short, with 15 bases between. This CDR3 region has 14 residues. The germline V gene encodes CDR1 SGHNT and CDR2 YENEEA.

This clone was detected once. V gene TRBV28 combines with J gene TRBJ2-7, with 7 bases that match TRBD1. Per the germline V gene, CDR1 is MDHEN and CDR2 is SYDVKM. The CDR3 is 13 residues long. The chain's CDR3 is CGTGSFSGGEQYV. The CDR3 DNA sequence: TGTGGGACGGGTTCGTTCTCAGGGGGCGAGCAGTACGTC.

The chain couples TRBV28 to TRBJ1-5; tentatively, D is TRBD1 (6 bases). CDR1 and CDR2 from the germline V gene are MDHEN and SYDVKM. The CDR3 runs 14 residues. V lost 6 bases and J 2 bases, leaving 11 bases between the germline ends. The CDR3 reads CASSPSGGNQPQHF. The CDR3 DNA is TGTGCCAGCAGCCCGTCAGGGGGCAATCAGCCCCAGCATTTT.

The gene calls are TRBV6-6 and TRBJ2-1, with a weak D call TRBD1 (6 bases). This CDR3 region has 13 residues. The germline V gene has CDR1 MNHNY and CDR2 SVGAGI (reference sequence). V shed 10 bases and J shed 10 bases, with 20 bases lying between them. CDR3 sequence (DNA): TGTGCCACGAGCAGGGAAAGGACAGAGGAGCAGTTCTTC. Translated, it gives CATSRERTEEQFF.

This chain connects TRBV11-2 to TRBJ2-7; weak D call: TRBD1 (6 bases). Between the trimmed V and J ends, which lost 0 bases and 10 bases, there was a span of 16 bases. CDR3 length: 14 residues. CDR1 is SGHAT and CDR2 is FQNNGV in the germline V gene. CDR3 region: CASSLDLEGGFQYF. DNA of the CDR3: TGTGCCAGCAGCTTAGATCTAGAAGGGGGATTTCAGTACTTC. Drawing the rest from reference TRBV11-2 and TRBJ2-7, the complete variable domain is EAGVAQSPRYKIIEKRQSVAFWCNPISGHATLYWYQQILGQGPKLLIQFQNNGVVDDSQLPKDRFSAERLKGVDSTLKIQPAKLEDSAVYLCASSLDLEGGFQYFGPGTRLTVT.

The V call is TRBV27, the J call TRBJ2-7, with D perhaps matching TRBD2 (6 bases). Trimming removed 3 bases from V and 2 bases from J, with 17 bases in between. This CDR3 has 16 amino acids. Germline CDR1 MNHEY, CDR2 SMNVEV (reference sequence). The CDR3 region has the DNA TGTGCCAGCAGTTTGTCTGGATCGGGAGACACCTACGAGCAGTACTTC. Its translation: CASSLSGSGDTYEQYF.

The chain couples TRBV2 to TRBJ1-1; TRBD1 matches at 7 bases. Germline V gene data show CDR1 as SNHLY and CDR2 as FYNNEI. The CDR3 consists of 13 residues. V trimming: 10 bases; J trimming: 1 base; junction bases outside the gene matches: 6. CDR3: CATGQEWNTEAFF. The CDR3 coding sequence is TGTGCCACTGGACAGGAATGGAACACTGAAGCTTTCTTT.

This sequence joins TRBV6-1 and TRBJ2-2; TRBD1 aligns across 10 bases. The CDR3 sequence is 15 residues long. V lost 6 bases, J lost 4 bases, and 5 bases stayed unmatched. From germline, CDR1 is MNHNS and CDR2 SASEGT. The DNA of the CDR3 is TGTGCCAGCAGAGACAGGGGGCGCATCACCGGGGAGCTGTTTTTT. Translated: CASRDRGRITGELFF.

The chain couples TRBV11-2 to TRBJ2-3; tentatively, D is TRBD2 (6 bases). Germline V gives CDR1 SGHAT, CDR2 FQNNGV. This CDR3 is 14 amino acids long. Trimming shortened V by 5 bases and J by 4 bases, and 13 bases separated the two germline ends. The CDR3 bases are TGTGCCAGCAGCAGACTAGGTGGGGCAGATACGCAGTATTTT. This codes for CASSRLGGADTQYF.

The rearrangement links TRBV6-6 to TRBJ1-1; D is possibly TRBD1 (6 bases). The length of the CDR3 is 13 residues. CDR1 MNHNY and CDR2 SVGAGI come from the germline V gene (reference sequence). V gave up 2 bases and J gave up 6 bases, with 10 bases separating them. This chain's CDR3 is CASSYLDSPEAFF. CDR3 DNA sequence: TGTGCCAGCAGTTACCTGGACAGTCCTGAAGCTTTCTTT.

On this clone: The germline gene is not matched at one end of the junction; a read error may be the cause. This sequence joins TRBV9 and TRBJ1-5; no firm D call. This CDR3 is 11 amino acids long. CDR1 and CDR2 from the germline V gene are SGDLS and YYNGEE. The CDR3 sequence is CASSVGEVINF. Written as DNA, the CDR3 is TGTGCCAGCAGCGTAGGTGAGGTCATCAATTTT.

The chain is built from TRBV25-1 and TRBJ2-1, with D maybe TRBD2 (5 bases). Trimming took 4 bases from V and 0 from J, leaving 10 bases between them. This CDR3 comprises 15 residues. Germline V CDR1 and CDR2: MGHDK, SYGVNS. In DNA form, the CDR3 reads TGTGCCAGCAGTGTGGTCAGCGGCTCCTACAATGAGCAGTTCTTC. Its translation is CASSVVSGSYNEQFF.

The J gene is TRBJ2-3, the V gene TRBV27; the D gene is possibly TRBD1 (5 bases). Germline CDR1 MNHEY, CDR2 SMNVEV (reference sequence). The CDR3 runs 14 residues. Trimming removed 5 bases at V and 2 bases at J, with 11 bases between. CDR3 loop: CASSIGAHTDTQYF. As DNA, the CDR3 is TGTGCCAGCAGTATTGGGGCCCACACAGATACGCAGTATTTT.